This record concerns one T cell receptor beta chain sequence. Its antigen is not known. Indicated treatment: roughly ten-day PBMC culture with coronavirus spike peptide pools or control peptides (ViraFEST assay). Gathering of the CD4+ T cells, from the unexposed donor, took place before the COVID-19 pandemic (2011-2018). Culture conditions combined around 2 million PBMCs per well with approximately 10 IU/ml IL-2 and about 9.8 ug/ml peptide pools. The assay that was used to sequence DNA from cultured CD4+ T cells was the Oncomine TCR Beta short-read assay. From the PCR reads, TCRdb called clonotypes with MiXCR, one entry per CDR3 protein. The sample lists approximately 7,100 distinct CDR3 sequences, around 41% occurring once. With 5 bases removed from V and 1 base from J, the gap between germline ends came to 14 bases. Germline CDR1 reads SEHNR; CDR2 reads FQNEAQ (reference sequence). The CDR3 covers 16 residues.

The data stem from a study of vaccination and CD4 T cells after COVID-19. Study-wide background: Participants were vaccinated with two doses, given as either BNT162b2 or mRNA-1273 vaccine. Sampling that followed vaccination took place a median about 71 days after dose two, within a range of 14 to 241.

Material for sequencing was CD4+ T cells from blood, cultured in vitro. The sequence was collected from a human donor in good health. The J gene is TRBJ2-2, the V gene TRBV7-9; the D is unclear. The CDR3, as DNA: TGTGCCAGCAGCCCGCAAACCGGACGGAACACCGGGGAGCTGTTTTTT. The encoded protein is CASSPQTGRNTGELFF.